Listed below are T cell receptor beta chains from one sample, sequenced in a study of CD8+ T cells in alopecia areata. The repertoire was sequenced with immunoSEQ multiplex PCR; TCRdb's copy has only in-frame clones and lacks some. The table has some 180,000 clones, about 51% seen once; the top ten hold about a tenth. The sample in question was CD8+ T cells sorted from blood, obtained at week 52, from a patient treated with tofacitinib. These receptors were obtained from a human donor with alopecia areata. CDR3s include the opening cysteine and the closing phenylalanine or tryptophan. Fields, in order: J gene, V gene, D gene, clone size, CDR3 DNA, CDR3 protein. The D gene is left open where the match is weak. Rows may omit the clone size; those that give it use once, few, many or a size class.

J gene: TRBJ1-2; V gene: TRBV29-1; D gene: TRBD1; clone size: .; CDR3 DNA: TGCAGCGTTGGGGTCACAGGGGGGCACTATGGCTACACCTTC; CDR3 protein: CSVGVTGGHYGYTF
J gene: TRBJ2-1; V gene: TRBV29-1; D gene: .; clone size: .; CDR3 DNA: TGCAGCGTTGAAATGGTAGAATTTTCCTACAATGAGCAGTTCTTC; CDR3 protein: CSVEMVEFSYNEQFF
J gene: TRBJ2-1; V gene: TRBV18; D gene: .; clone size: .; CDR3 DNA: TGTGCCAGCTCACCCCCAGGGGCCTACAATGAGCAGTTCTTC; CDR3 protein: CASSPPGAYNEQFF
J gene: TRBJ2-2; V gene: TRBV30; D gene: .; clone size: .; CDR3 DNA: TGTGCCTGGGGATTGGGACCGCCGAACACCGGGGAGCTGTTTTTT; CDR3 protein: CAWGLGPPNTGELFF
J gene: TRBJ2-2; V gene: TRBV4-1; D gene: .; clone size: few; CDR3 DNA: TGCGCCAGCAGCCACCTACAGGGGGGGGACACCGGGGAGCTGTTTTTT; CDR3 protein: CASSHLQGGDTGELFF
J gene: TRBJ1-1; V gene: TRBV7-9; D gene: .; clone size: few; CDR3 DNA: TGTGCCAGCACCAGAGAGGGCACTGAAGCTTTCTTT; CDR3 protein: CASTREGTEAFF
J gene: TRBJ1-6; V gene: TRBV7-2; D gene: TRBD1; clone size: .; CDR3 DNA: TGTGCCAGCAGCCGCCGGGACAGGGTGGGGTCACCCCTCCACTTT; CDR3 protein: CASSRRDRVGSPLHF
J gene: TRBJ1-1; V gene: TRBV6-5; D gene: .; clone size: few; CDR3 DNA: TGTGCCAGCAAGATGCGAGAGAACACTGAAGCTTTCTTT; CDR3 protein: CASKMRENTEAFF
J gene: TRBJ1-2; V gene: TRBV9; D gene: .; clone size: .; CDR3 DNA: TGTGCCAGCAGCACTGAGACAGGCCCTTATCATGGCTACACCTTC; CDR3 protein: CASSTETGPYHGYTF
J gene: TRBJ1-5; V gene: TRBV6-6; D gene: .; clone size: .; CDR3 DNA: TGTGCCAGCAGTATGGGGAATAGCAATCAGCCCCAGCATTTT; CDR3 protein: CASSMGNSNQPQHF
J gene: TRBJ1-1; V gene: TRBV18; D gene: .; clone size: .; CDR3 DNA: TGTGCCAGCTCAAAAGGCAAGGGGAGAAACACTGAAGCTTTCTTT; CDR3 protein: CASSKGKGRNTEAFF
J gene: TRBJ1-1; V gene: TRBV7-3; D gene: .; clone size: few; CDR3 DNA: TGTGCCAGCAGCTTAGGTGGCCCTGGTTCAGCGAACACTGAAGCTTTCTTT; CDR3 protein: CASSLGGPGSANTEAFF
J gene: TRBJ1-5; V gene: TRBV9; D gene: TRBD1; clone size: .; CDR3 DNA: TGTGCCAGCAGCACCGGGACAGGGGGTGGTCAGCCCCAGCATTTT; CDR3 protein: CASSTGTGGGQPQHF
J gene: TRBJ2-2; V gene: TRBV9; D gene: .; clone size: few; CDR3 DNA: TGTGCCAGCAGCGTAGATGCCGGGGAGCTGTTTTTT; CDR3 protein: CASSVDAGELFF
J gene: TRBJ2-7; V gene: TRBV15; D gene: .; clone size: few; CDR3 DNA: TGTGCCACCAGCAGAGATATGGCCCCCTTAAACAGCGAGCAGTACTTC; CDR3 protein: CATSRDMAPLNSEQYF
J gene: TRBJ2-5; V gene: TRBV13; D gene: .; clone size: .; CDR3 DNA: TGTGCCAGCAGCTTAATAGGACTCGCCCAAGAGACCCAGTACTTC; CDR3 protein: CASSLIGLAQETQYF
J gene: TRBJ1-1; V gene: TRBV4-3; D gene: .; clone size: .; CDR3 DNA: TGCGCCAGCAGCCCCGTTTTGGGCCCCGGAGAGGAAGCTTTCTTT; CDR3 protein: CASSPVLGPGEEAFF
J gene: TRBJ2-5; V gene: TRBV5-1; D gene: .; clone size: few; CDR3 DNA: TGCGCCAGCAGCTTGAGTCGGGGGGCCTCAGAGACCCAGTACTTC; CDR3 protein: CASSLSRGASETQYF
J gene: TRBJ1-1; V gene: TRBV18; D gene: .; clone size: large; CDR3 DNA: TGTGCCAGCTCACCACCCGCCCTACCGACCCTCACTGAAGCTTTCTTT; CDR3 protein: CASSPPALPTLTEAFF
J gene: TRBJ1-1; V gene: TRBV4-2; D gene: .; clone size: .; CDR3 DNA: TGTGCCAGCAGCCAAGATTTGAGGGCAGAAGACACTGAAGCTTTCTTT; CDR3 protein: CASSQDLRAEDTEAFF
J gene: TRBJ2-5; V gene: TRBV15; D gene: TRBD2; clone size: .; CDR3 DNA: TGTGCCACCAGCAGAGATATAGGACTAGCGGGCCAACAAGAGACCCAGTACTTC; CDR3 protein: CATSRDIGLAGQQETQYF
J gene: TRBJ2-2; V gene: TRBV9; D gene: TRBD1; clone size: .; CDR3 DNA: TGTGCCAGCAGCGTTCTCCGGGACAGGGGCTACACCGGGGAGCTGTTTTTT; CDR3 protein: CASSVLRDRGYTGELFF
J gene: TRBJ1-2; V gene: TRBV4-1; D gene: .; clone size: .; CDR3 DNA: TGCGCCAGCAGCCAAGTTCCGGCAAACTATGGCTACACCTTC; CDR3 protein: CASSQVPANYGYTF
J gene: TRBJ1-4; V gene: TRBV13; D gene: .; clone size: .; CDR3 DNA: TGTGCCAGCAGCTTGGCAGGGGTAGAAGAAAAACTGTTTTTT; CDR3 protein: CASSLAGVEEKLFF
J gene: TRBJ2-2; V gene: TRBV6-6; D gene: .; clone size: .; CDR3 DNA: TGTGCCAGCAGTTACGGGCAGTCCGGGGAGCTGTTTTTT; CDR3 protein: CASSYGQSGELFF
J gene: TRBJ2-7; V gene: TRBV11-1; D gene: .; clone size: .; CDR3 DNA: TGTGCCAGCAGCTTAGGTGAAGGAAACTACGAGCAGTACTTC; CDR3 protein: CASSLGEGNYEQYF
J gene: TRBJ2-1; V gene: TRBV29-1; D gene: TRBD1; clone size: .; CDR3 DNA: TGCAGCGTTGGACAGGGGGCATCCTACAATGAGCAGTTCTTC; CDR3 protein: CSVGQGASYNEQFF
J gene: TRBJ1-6; V gene: TRBV10-3; D gene: TRBD1; clone size: .; CDR3 DNA: TGTGCCATCAGTGACAGGGGGCTCTTTAATTCACCCCTCCACTTT; CDR3 protein: CAISDRGLFNSPLHF
J gene: TRBJ2-3; V gene: TRBV4-3; D gene: .; clone size: .; CDR3 DNA: TGCGCCAGCAGCCAAGCTTCTAGTGAGACGCAGTATTTT; CDR3 protein: CASSQASSETQYF